This T cell receptor beta chain was documented in a study of T cell repertoires in cytomegalovirus infection. Germline lookup yields CDR1 LNHDA and CDR2 SQIVND (reference sequence). The CDR3 sequence is 15 residues long. Concerning this clonotype itself: This may arise from a read error, as a much more abundant clone is one base away.

One entry per CDR3 protein, called by TCRdb with MiXCR from the reads. This table holds a few hundred thousand distinct CDR3 sequences, over 20% found once. This rearrangement joins TRBV19 to TRBJ2-1, with unresolved D. The sequence was obtained from a human donor in good health (CMV status not recorded). Some clones in this sample may be carry-over from other donors' samples. The sequenced material came from CD8+ T cells from PBMCs. CDR3 amino acids: CASSIPGLAYNEQLF. Here the CDR3 DNA reads TGTGCCAGTAGTATCCCCGGGCTCGCCTACAATGAGCAGCTCTTC. Complete variable domain (other parts from reference TRBV19 and TRBJ2-1): DGGITQSPKYLFRKEGQNVTLSCEQNLNHDAMYWYRQDPGQGLRLIYYSQIVNDFQKGDIAEGYSVSREKKESFPLTVTSAQKNPTAFYLCASSIPGLAYNEQLFGPGTRLTVL.